This TCR beta chain was identified in a study of shared clonotypes between healthy human individuals. Germline CDR1 reads PRHDT; CDR2 reads FYEKMQ (reference sequence). V was cut by 5 bases and J by 4 bases, with 14 bases left in between. The CDR3 totals 14 residues. TCRdb's table, derived via immunoSEQ multiplex PCR, lists solely in-frame clones and lacks some. The sample yields about 2 million clones, about 95% seen once. As for this clone: What it binds is unknown.

Naive CD8 cells lacked CD45RO and underwent positive selection for CCR7, leaving out terminally differentiated effector memory CD45RA+ cells. All donors qualified as healthy HIV-negative adults and had experienced no recent acute infections or vaccinations. General study points: Relative to memory subsets, naive subsets generally showed larger estimated richness.

The V and J genes are TRBV13 and TRBJ1-2; perhaps TRBD1 as D (6 bases). The sequenced sample was naive CD8+ T cells sorted from blood. The receptor's source is a man between 18 and 35 years old in good health. The CDR3 nucleotides read TGTGCCAGCAGCACCTGGACAGACCTCTATGGCTACACCTTC. It translates to CASSTWTDLYGYTF.